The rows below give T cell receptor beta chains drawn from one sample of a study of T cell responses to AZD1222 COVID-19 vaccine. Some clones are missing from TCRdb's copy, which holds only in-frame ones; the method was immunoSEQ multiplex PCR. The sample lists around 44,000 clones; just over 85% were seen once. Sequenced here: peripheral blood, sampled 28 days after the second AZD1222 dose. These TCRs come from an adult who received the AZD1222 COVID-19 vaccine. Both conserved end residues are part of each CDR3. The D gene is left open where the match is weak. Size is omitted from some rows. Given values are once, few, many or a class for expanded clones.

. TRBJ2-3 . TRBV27 CASSFSGGTSTDTQYF TGTGCCAGCAGTTTCTCGGGCGGCACTAGCACAGATACGCAGTATTTT
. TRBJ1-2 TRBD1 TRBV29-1 CSVEDSGQGGGYGYTF TGCAGCGTTGAAGATTCCGGACAGGGCGGAGGCTATGGCTACACCTTC
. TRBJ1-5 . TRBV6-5 CASSQNRAGQPQHF TGTGCCAGCAGTCAAAACAGGGCAGGCCAGCCCCAGCATTTT
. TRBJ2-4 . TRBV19 CASSMQILAKNIQYF TGTGCCAGTAGTATGCAGATCCTAGCCAAAAACATTCAGTACTTC
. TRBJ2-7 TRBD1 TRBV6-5 CASRVGTESYEQYF TGTGCCAGTAGGGTGGGGACAGAGAGTTACGAGCAGTACTTC
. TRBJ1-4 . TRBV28 CASSPPGATLEKLFF TGTGCCAGCAGTCCCCCCGGGGCGACCCTTGAAAAACTGTTTTTT
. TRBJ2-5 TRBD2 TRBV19 CASSVSRTSGRAMETQYF TGTGCCAGTAGTGTTTCGAGGACTAGCGGGAGGGCCATGGAGACCCAGTACTTC
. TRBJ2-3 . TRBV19 CASSTSIAFGLTDTQYF TGTGCCAGTAGTACCTCCATAGCGTTCGGGCTCACAGATACGCAGTATTTT
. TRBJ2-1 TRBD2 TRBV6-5 CASSVMTSGTNEQFF TGTGCCAGCAGCGTCATGACTAGCGGGACTAATGAGCAGTTCTTC
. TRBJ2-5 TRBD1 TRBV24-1 CATSVPGQGVQETQYF TGTGCCACCAGTGTCCCGGGACAGGGGGTTCAAGAGACCCAGTACTTC
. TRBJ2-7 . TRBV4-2 CASSQDDAASYEQYF TGTGCCAGCAGCCAAGACGACGCAGCCTCCTACGAGCAGTACTTC
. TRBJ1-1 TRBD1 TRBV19 CASSIGTGSMNTEAFF TGTGCCAGTAGTATCGGGACAGGGAGCATGAACACTGAAGCTTTCTTT
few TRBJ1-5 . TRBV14 CASSQDPAQPQHF TGTGCCAGCAGCCAAGATCCCGCTCAGCCCCAGCATTTT
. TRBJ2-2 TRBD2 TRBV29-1 CSVSRERTGELFF TGCAGCGTTTCGCGGGAGAGAACCGGGGAGCTGTTTTTT
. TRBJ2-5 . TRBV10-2 CASSDSRRGSQYF TGCGCCAGCAGTGATTCCCGCCGGGGGTCCCAGTACTTC
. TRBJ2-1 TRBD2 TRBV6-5 CASTGTSGDNEQFF TGTGCCAGCACGGGGACTAGCGGCGACAATGAGCAGTTCTTC
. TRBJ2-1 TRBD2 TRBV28 CASSLFAGGPLNEQFF TGTGCCAGCAGTTTATTCGCGGGAGGGCCCCTCAATGAGCAGTTCTTC
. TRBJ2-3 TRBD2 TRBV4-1 CASSPGTGTSGRNTDTQYF TGCGCCAGCAGCCCAGGGACCGGGACTAGCGGGAGGAACACAGATACGCAGTATTTT
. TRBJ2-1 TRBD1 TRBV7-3 CASSLNRGSGNEQFF TGTGCCAGCAGCTTAAACAGGGGTTCTGGCAATGAGCAGTTCTTC
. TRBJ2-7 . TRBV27 CASKFVAAGEQYF TGTGCCAGCAAGTTTGTAGCGGCAGGCGAGCAGTACTTC
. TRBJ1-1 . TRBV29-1 CSGRQEMNTEAFF TGCAGCGGTCGACAGGAGATGAACACTGAAGCTTTCTTT
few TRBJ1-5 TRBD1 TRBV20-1 CSASWGSRDRVYQPQHF TGCAGTGCTAGTTGGGGCAGCCGGGACAGGGTTTATCAGCCCCAGCATTTT
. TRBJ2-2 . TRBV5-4 CASSPRGSNNLRELFF TGTGCCAGCAGCCCCCGTGGTAGCAATAACCTCCGGGAGCTGTTTTTT
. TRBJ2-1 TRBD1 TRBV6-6 CASRNSRDSRQFF TGTGCCAGCAGAAACTCCCGGGACAGCAGGCAGTTCTTC
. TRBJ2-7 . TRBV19 CASSIQGRTYEQYF TGTGCCAGTAGTATCCAGGGAAGAACCTACGAGCAGTACTTC
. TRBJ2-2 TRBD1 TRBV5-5 CASSQWDRDTGELFF TGTGCCAGCAGCCAATGGGACAGGGACACCGGGGAGCTGTTTTTT
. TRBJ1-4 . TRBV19 CASNQAATNEKLFF TGTGCCAGTAACCAGGCTGCGACTAATGAAAAACTGTTTTTT
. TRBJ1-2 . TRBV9 CASSEGGRGSNYGYTF TGTGCCAGCAGCGAGGGGGGGCGCGGATCCAACTATGGCTACACCTTC
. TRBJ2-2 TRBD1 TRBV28 CAGQGAIGNTGELFF TGTGCCGGTCAGGGGGCTATAGGGAACACCGGGGAGCTGTTTTTT
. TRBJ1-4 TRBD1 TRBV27 CASSLPPGTGGNEKLFF TGTGCCAGCAGTTTACCCCCCGGGACAGGGGGTAATGAAAAACTGTTTTTT
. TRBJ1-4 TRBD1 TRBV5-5 CASSLGGPGGVIREKLFF TGTGCCAGCAGCCTGGGAGGGCCAGGGGGAGTAATTCGGGAAAAACTGTTTTTT
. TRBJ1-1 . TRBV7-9 CASNFFPLTGNTEAFF TGTGCCAGCAACTTTTTCCCCCTTACAGGGAATACTGAAGCTTTCTTT
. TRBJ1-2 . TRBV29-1 CSVIRQRYGYTF TGCAGCGTTATTCGACAGCGCTATGGCTACACCTTC
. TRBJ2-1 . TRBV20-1 CSASLIDEQFF TGCAGTGCTAGTTTGATTGATGAGCAGTTCTTC
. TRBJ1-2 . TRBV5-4 CASSLVGKGYTF TGTGCCAGCAGCTTGGTCGGGAAAGGCTACACCTTC
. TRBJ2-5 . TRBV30 CAWSAGPVEETQYF TGTGCCTGGAGCGCGGGACCGGTTGAGGAGACCCAGTACTTC
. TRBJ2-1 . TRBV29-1 CSVQGLAQHNEQFF TGCAGCGTTCAGGGCCTCGCCCAGCACAATGAGCAGTTCTTC
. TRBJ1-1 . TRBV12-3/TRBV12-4 CASSPGLNTEAFF TGTGCCAGCAGTCCAGGGTTGAACACTGAAGCTTTCTTT
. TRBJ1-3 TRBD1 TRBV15 CATSRAGQGVGNTIYF TGTGCCACCAGCAGGGCGGGACAGGGGGTAGGAAACACCATATATTTT
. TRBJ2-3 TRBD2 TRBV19 CASSMSSASGMTDTQYF TGTGCCAGTAGTATGAGTTCGGCTAGCGGGATGACAGATACGCAGTATTTT